The TCR beta chain described here comes from a study of T cells after posttransplantation cyclophosphamide. TCRdb keeps only in-frame clones here, not all; method: immunoSEQ multiplex PCR. This sample comprises about 40,000 clones, none seen once only. This clone was seen at least ten times. Its specificity is not known. Per the germline V gene, CDR1 is LGHNA and CDR2 is YSLEER. This CDR3 region has 16 residues. Losses at the gene ends were 0 bases for V and 6 bases for J; bases not matched to a gene: 7. The study's findings and limits: Skin or GI-infiltrating T cells shared few TRB sequences with blood. Later post-transplant blood repertoires were often dominated by donor CD8+ memory clones. TRB clonality was highly associated with recipient CMV seropositivity and reactivation.

The chain couples TRBV4-3 to TRBJ2-2; 7 bases agree with TRBD2. The sample consisted of PBMCs. The clonotype comes from a woman aged 45-60 years in good health and a related stem cell transplant donor. The CDR3 loop is CASSQDPAGVAGELFF. CDR3 in DNA: TGCGCCAGCAGCCAAGATCCCGCGGGGGTGGCCGGGGAGCTGTTTTTT.